This TCR beta chain stems from a study of blood T cell repertoires in COVID-19. Original processing notes: Researchers report that nucleated cell counts were estimated from reference gene primer amplification. This table comes from immunoSEQ multiplex PCR, and its TCRdb copy is limited to in-frame clones, with some not included. The V and J calls and clone size come from that table; D and trimming were worked out from the DNA. The table includes 390,000 or so clones, roughly 89% detected once. This study enrolled people aged roughly 18 to 100 from roughly 24 US geographic areas. V shed 5 bases and J 6 bases; nucleotides not matched to a gene: 10. The CDR3 is made up of 14 amino acids. Germline values: CDR1 SGHTA, CDR2 FQGNSA.

This sequence joins TRBV7-2 and TRBJ2-7; 7 bases match TRBD1. The TCR was taken from a woman aged 50 to 60 who had recovered from COVID-19. Input material: PBMCs or T cells enriched from blood (not recorded which). The chain's CDR3 is CASSPDRYGGEQYF. The CDR3 DNA reads TGTGCCAGCAGCCCGGACAGGTATGGGGGCGAGCAGTACTTC.